Presented here are 8 T cell receptor beta chains from one specimen sequenced in a study of cytomegalovirus exposure and HLA in healthy donors. PCR amplification relied on 60 Vbeta primers (plus 13 Jbeta primers). Sequencing used immunoSEQ multiplex PCR; TCRdb keeps in-frame clones, though not all of them. The sample lists more than 130,000 clones, 60% to 85% occurring once. Sequences were obtained from PBMCs. The origin of the receptors is a man aged 18 to 30 in good health and CMV-seronegative.

The CDR3 here is CASSLEGSGGPLGETQYF. Here the CDR3 DNA reads TGCGCCAGCAGCTTGGAAGGCAGCGGGGGGCCACTCGGCGAGACCCAGTACTTC. The chain is built from TRBV5-1 and TRBJ2-5; 9 bases line up with TRBD2. Unmatched junction bases numbered 14, after V lost 0 bases and J lost 5 bases. The CDR3 extends over 18 amino acids. CDR1 and CDR2 from the germline V gene are SGHRS and YFSETQ.

V usage is TRBV27 and J usage is TRBJ2-1, with D possibly matching TRBD2 (6 bases). CDR3 length equals 14 residues. Trimming removed 3 bases at V and 7 bases at J, with 13 bases between. The germline CDR1 and CDR2 sequences are MNHEY and SMNVEV (reference sequence). The DNA of the CDR3 is TGTGCCAGCAGTTTGGGAAAAGCGGGTAATGAGCAGTTCTTC. Protein: CASSLGKAGNEQFF.

The chain couples TRBV19 to TRBJ1-1; D is unresolved. The V end was cut by 6 bases, the J end by 7 bases, with 9 bases between. The CDR3 consists of 11 residues. Germline assignment: CDR1 LNHDA and CDR2 SQIVND (reference sequence). CDR3 bases: TGTGCCAGTAGGGGTGCGGATGAAGCTTTCTTT. Its translation: CASRGADEAFF.

The chain couples TRBV5-1 to TRBJ1-1; 7 bases map to TRBD1. The CDR3 covers 13 residues. Germline V lookup: CDR1 SGHRS, CDR2 YFSETQ. V dropped 2 bases and J dropped 11; count of bases not matched to a gene: 9. The CDR3 reads CASSFEGAELAFF. The CDR3 DNA sequence: TGCGCCAGCAGCTTCGAGGGGGCTGAGCTGGCTTTCTTT.

This chain uses TRBV28 with TRBJ2-7, with 11 bases identical to TRBD2. The CDR3 covers 13 residues. From germline, CDR1 is MDHEN and CDR2 SYDVKM. J was trimmed by 3 bases and V by 9 bases; bases with no gene match: 4. The CDR3 DNA reads as TGTGCCAGTAGCGGGAGGGCTTTCTACGAGCAGTACTTC. Protein sequence: CASSGRAFYEQYF.

This chain uses TRBV6-1 with TRBJ2-5; D not resolved. V lost 7 bases and J lost 8, with 17 bases in between. There are 13 residues in the CDR3. Looked up from germline, CDR1 is MNHNS and CDR2 is SASEGT. CDR3 sequence: CASNLSLRETQYF. Written as DNA, the CDR3 is TGTGCCAGCAACCTGTCACTAAGAGAAACCCAGTACTTC.

The genes are TRBV5-4 and TRBJ2-2; weak D call: TRBD2 (7 bases). In germline, CDR1 is SGHNT, CDR2 YYREEE (reference sequence). This CDR3 contains 17 residues. V lost 0 bases, J lost 4 bases, and 16 bases lay in between. CDR3 nucleotide sequence: TGTGCCAGCAGCTTGGGCCCATCGGGGGGCACCACCGGGGAGCTGTTTTTT. Translation gives CASSLGPSGGTTGELFF.

The chain recombines TRBV14 with TRBJ1-4; TRBD1 is a possible D gene (5 bases). Germline loops: CDR1 SGHDN, CDR2 FVKESK. CDR3 length: 16 residues. Trimming took 4 bases from V and 3 from J, leaving 15 bases between them. The chain's CDR3 is CASSPLKGAANEKLFF. CDR3 nucleotides: TGTGCCAGCAGCCCTCTTAAAGGGGCGGCTAATGAAAAACTGTTTTTT.